This T cell receptor beta chain came from a study of CD8+ T cells in alopecia areata. As for the study in general: Those patients who were treated received oral tofacitinib, which was given at 5 to 10 mg twice daily for moderate-to-severe alopecia areata. Tofacitinib therapy lasting 6 to 18 months was followed by 6 months off drug.

PBMCs yielded sorted CD4+ and CD8+ T cells. The sequencing template was cDNA reverse transcribed from extracted RNA. Method: immunoSEQ multiplex PCR; TCRdb's copy keeps in-frame clones and lacks some. The sample lists about 140,000 clones, around 49% seen once, with roughly 0.99% in the top ten. In germline, CDR1 is SGHTA, CDR2 FQGNSA. This CDR3 contains 12 residues. Between the trimmed V and J ends, which lost 4 bases and 6 bases, there was a span of 9 bases. The source material was CD4+ T cells sorted from blood, sampled at week 0. The TCR comes from a human donor with alopecia areata. This chain joins TRBV7-2 and TRBJ1-1, with D possibly TRBD1 on 5 matching bases. The CDR3 spells CASSSVGAEAFF. The CDR3 DNA follows: TGTGCCAGCAGCTCGGTGGGGGCTGAAGCTTTCTTT.